This T cell receptor (beta chain) stems from a study of T cell clones after liver transplantation. Generated by immunoSEQ multiplex PCR, the TCRdb table keeps only in-frame clones and is missing some. The data show under 85,000 clones, 80% seen once. Germline V gives CDR1 SGHTA, CDR2 FQGNSA. Trimming took off 6 bases at V and 0 bases at J, with 15 bases between the two ends. This CDR3 comprises 15 residues. This chain joins TRBV7-2 and TRBJ2-7, with TRBD1 as a possible D gene (7 bases). The sample here was CD4+ T cells from blood, taken 12 months after liver transplant. The sequence came from a human patient who received a liver transplant. Among the T cells, some may be from the graft donor. The CDR3 nucleotides read TGTGCCAGCAGGGCACGACAGGGAGGCTCCTACGAGCAGTACTTC. It yields the protein CASRARQGGSYEQYF. The full variable domain, with the rest looked up from reference TRBV7-2 and TRBJ2-7, is GAGVSQSPSNKVTEKGKDVELRCDPISGHTALYWYRQSLGQGLEFLIYFQGNSAPDKSGLPSDRFSAERTGGSVSTLTIQRTQQEDSAVYLCASRARQGGSYEQYFGPGTRLTVT.